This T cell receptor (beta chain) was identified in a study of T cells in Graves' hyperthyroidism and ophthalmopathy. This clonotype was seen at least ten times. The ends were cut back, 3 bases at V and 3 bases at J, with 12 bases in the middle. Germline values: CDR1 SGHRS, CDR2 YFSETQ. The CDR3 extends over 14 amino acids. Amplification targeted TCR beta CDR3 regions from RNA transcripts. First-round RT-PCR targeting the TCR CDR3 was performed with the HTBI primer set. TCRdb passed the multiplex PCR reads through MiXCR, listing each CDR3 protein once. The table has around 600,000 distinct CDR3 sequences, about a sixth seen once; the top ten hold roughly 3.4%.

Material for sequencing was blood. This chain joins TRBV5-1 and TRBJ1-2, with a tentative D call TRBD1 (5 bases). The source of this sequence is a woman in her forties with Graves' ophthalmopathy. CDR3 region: CASSSGLRYYGYTF. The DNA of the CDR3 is TGCGCCAGCAGCTCGGGACTTAGATACTATGGCTACACCTTC.